This TCR beta chain comes out of a study of regulatory T cells in long-lasting Graves disease. V lost 6 bases and J 10 bases, leaving 16 bases between the germline ends. Per the germline V gene, CDR1 is LGHDT and CDR2 is YNNKEL (reference sequence). CDR3 length: 13 amino acids. Time point noted: newly diagnosed GD, antithyroid drugs for less than 3 months. PBMC-extracted RNA yielded the TCR library. This clonotype has a handful of counts. For TCR beta, libraries came from iRepertoire HTBI primers and Arm-PCR of CDR3 regions. TCRdb independently ran MiXCR on the multiplex PCR reads; one entry per CDR3 protein. In the table there are about 430,000 distinct CDR3 sequences, about 15% of which are singletons. The sample was also linked to a second study, of T cells in Graves' hyperthyroidism and ophthalmopathy.

V is TRBV3-1 and J is TRBJ2-1; maybe TRBD1 (6 bases). This clonotype originated in a woman between 35 and 50 years old with Graves disease. This specimen was peripheral blood mononuclear cells (PBMCs), taken at new diagnosis, from a patient treated with antithyroid drugs. This chain's CDR3 is CASRAGAGNEQFF. In DNA form, the CDR3 reads TGTGCCAGCAGAGCAGGGGCTGGGAACGAGCAGTTCTTC.